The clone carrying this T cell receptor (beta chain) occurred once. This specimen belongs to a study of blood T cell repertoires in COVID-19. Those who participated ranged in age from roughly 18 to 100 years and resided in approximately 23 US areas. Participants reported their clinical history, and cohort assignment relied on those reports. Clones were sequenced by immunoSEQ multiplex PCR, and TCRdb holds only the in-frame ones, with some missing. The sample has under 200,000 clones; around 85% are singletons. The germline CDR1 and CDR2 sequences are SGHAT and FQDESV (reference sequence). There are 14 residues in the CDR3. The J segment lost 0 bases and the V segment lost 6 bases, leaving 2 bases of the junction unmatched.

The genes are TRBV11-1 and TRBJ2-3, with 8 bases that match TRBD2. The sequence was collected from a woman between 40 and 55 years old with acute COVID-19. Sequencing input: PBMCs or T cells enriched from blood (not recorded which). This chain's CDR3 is CASRLAVSTDTQYF. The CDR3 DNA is TGTGCCAGCAGACTAGCGGTTAGCACAGATACGCAGTATTTT.